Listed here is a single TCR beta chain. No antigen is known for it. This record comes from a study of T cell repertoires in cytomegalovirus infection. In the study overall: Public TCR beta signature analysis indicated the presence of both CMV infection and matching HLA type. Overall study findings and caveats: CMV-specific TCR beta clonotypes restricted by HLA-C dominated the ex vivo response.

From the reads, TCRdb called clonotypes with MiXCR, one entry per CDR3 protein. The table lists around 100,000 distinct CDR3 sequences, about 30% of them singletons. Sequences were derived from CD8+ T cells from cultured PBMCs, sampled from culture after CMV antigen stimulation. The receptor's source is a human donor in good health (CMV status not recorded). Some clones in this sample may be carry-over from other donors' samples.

CDR3 sequence (DNA): TGTGCCACCAGCGGAAGGGAACAGACTAGCAATCAGCCCCAGCATTTT. Encoded protein: CATSGREQTSNQPQHF. This rearrangement joins TRBV24-1 to TRBJ1-5; D uncertain. Trimming took off 7 bases at V and 0 bases at J, with 15 bases between the two ends. CDR1 and CDR2 (germline): KGHDR, SFDVKD. The CDR3 totals 16 residues.